This is a list of T cell receptor beta chains from one sample in a study of blood T cell repertoires in COVID-19. Profiled with immunoSEQ multiplex PCR; TCRdb holds only in-frame clones, not every one. The table shows hundreds of thousands of clones, with 75% to 90% occurring only once. What was sequenced was peripheral blood. These receptors all stem from a woman aged 50 to 60 who had recovered from COVID-19. Each CDR3 is given with its conserved first and last residue. A D gene is named only where the DNA matches it firmly. Only some rows state a clone size, as once, few, many or a class for expanded clones.

cdr3_aa	cdr3_nt	j_call	d_call	cdr3_length	clone_size	v_call
CSVAPSGRFAEQFF	TGCAGCGTGGCCCCTAGCGGGAGGTTCGCTGAGCAGTTCTTC	TRBJ2-1	TRBD2	14	.	TRBV29-1
CASSYRTTGPTF	TGTGCCAGCAGCTACCGAACGACAGGACCCACCTTC	TRBJ1-2	.	12	.	TRBV11-1
CASSPGLAWEQYF	TGTGCCAGCAGTCCCGGACTAGCGTGGGAGCAGTACTTC	TRBJ2-7	TRBD2	13	.	TRBV27
CASSVQGQNTEAFF	TGTGCCAGCAGCGTACAGGGCCAGAACACTGAAGCTTTCTTT	TRBJ1-1	.	14	few	TRBV7-2
CASSLTDDTEAFF	TGTGCCAGCAGCCTGACAGACGACACTGAAGCTTTCTTT	TRBJ1-1	.	13	.	TRBV27
CAWSVWDRGNTEAFF	TGTGCCTGGAGTGTCTGGGACAGGGGTAACACTGAAGCTTTCTTT	TRBJ1-1	TRBD1	15	once	TRBV30
CAISETGNSGNTIYF	TGTGCCATCAGTGAAACAGGGAACTCTGGAAACACCATATATTTT	TRBJ1-3	.	15	.	TRBV10-3
CASSLLRNTEAFF	TGTGCCAGCAGCTTACTCCGGAACACTGAAGCTTTCTTT	TRBJ1-1	.	13	.	TRBV7-6
CASSFQRGSGETQYF	TGTGCCAGCAGCTTCCAGCGGGGGAGCGGGGAGACCCAGTACTTC	TRBJ2-5	TRBD2	15	.	TRBV7-2
CASSYAAGASNQPQHF	TGTGCCAGCAGTTACGCGGCAGGGGCTAGCAATCAGCCCCAGCATTTT	TRBJ1-5	.	16	.	TRBV6-5
CATSTGGVDTQYF	TGTGCCACCAGCACAGGGGGTGTAGATACGCAGTATTTT	TRBJ2-3	TRBD1	13	.	TRBV15
CASSLGSGLAGTDTQYF	TGTGCCAGCAGTTTGGGTTCGGGACTAGCGGGAACAGATACGCAGTATTTT	TRBJ2-3	TRBD2	17	.	TRBV28
CASPLGTSGYNEQFF	TGTGCCAGCCCACTCGGGACTAGCGGTTACAATGAGCAGTTCTTC	TRBJ2-1	TRBD2	15	few	TRBV6-5